This T cell receptor beta chain was obtained from a study of shared clonotypes between healthy human individuals. Repertoires were generated with immunoSEQ multiplex PCR, while TCRdb's copy carries only in-frame clones and drops some. The sample shows some 1.1 million clones, 60% to 85% of them seen only once. V trimming: 4 bases; J trimming: 4 bases; junction bases outside the gene matches: 8. The length of the CDR3 is 16 residues. Germline V gene lookup returns CDR1 SGHRS and CDR2 YFSETQ. Input material: memory CD4+ T cells from PBMCs. Stated subset: CD45RA-negative fraction. This receptor was obtained from a man aged 18 to 35 in good health. Some clones in this sample may be carry-over from other donors' samples. The genes are TRBV5-1 and TRBJ2-3, with 11 nucleotides matching TRBD2. The CDR3 DNA reads as TGCGCCAGCAGCCCGGGACTAGCGGCCGGAGCAGATACGCAGTATTTT. Protein: CASSPGLAAGADTQYF.